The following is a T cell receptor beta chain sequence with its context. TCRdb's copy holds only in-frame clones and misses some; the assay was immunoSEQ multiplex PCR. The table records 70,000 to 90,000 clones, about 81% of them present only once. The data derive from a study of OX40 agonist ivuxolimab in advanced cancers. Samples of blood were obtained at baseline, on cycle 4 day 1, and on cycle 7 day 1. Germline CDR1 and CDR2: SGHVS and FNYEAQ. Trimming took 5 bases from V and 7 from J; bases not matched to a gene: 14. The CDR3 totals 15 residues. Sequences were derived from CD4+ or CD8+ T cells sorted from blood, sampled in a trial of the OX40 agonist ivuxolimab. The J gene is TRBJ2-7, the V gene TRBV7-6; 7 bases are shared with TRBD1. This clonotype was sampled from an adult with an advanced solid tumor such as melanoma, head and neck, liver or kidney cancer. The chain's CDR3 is CASSSRQGRSVEQYF. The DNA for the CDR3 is TGTGCCAGCAGCAGCCGACAGGGAAGGAGTGTGGAGCAGTACTTC.